This T cell receptor (beta chain) was sequenced during a study of cytomegalovirus exposure and HLA in healthy donors (dated by TCRdb to about 2017). Broadly, across the study: An earlier analysis of about 530 of the donors reported approximately 300 Gb of sequence data and 95 million to 140 million unique TCR beta sequences obtained from some 170 million T cells. An early release covering roughly 580 HLA-typed donors comprised approximately 300 gigabases of sequencing data and around 85 million unique TCR sequences. The genetic ancestry cluster associated with self-reported Caucasian donors included 65% to 90% of the roughly 400 genotyped donors. The study aimed to test whether signatures of past pathogen exposure could be identified by cataloging public T cell receptors. The T cell repertoires of around 670 subjects were profiled by immunosequencing and related to cytomegalovirus serostatus. Besides the first cohort of about 730 subjects, a separate validation cohort made up of 120 different subjects was used. To predict cytomegalovirus infection status, the study combined high-throughput TCR immunosequencing, statistical association of individual TCRs with disease status, and machine learning. A later analysis re-analyzed previously published TCR beta repertoires from hundreds of donors and added high-resolution HLA genotyping to study TCR occurrence patterns. The later analysis used no new phenotypic data to find candidate immune exposures, relying instead on TCR beta sequences and their occurrence across donors. In an earlier analysis of a few hundred of the donors, high-throughput TCR beta sequencing was used to judge whether each TCR beta V gene segment behaved as functional or pseudogenic. Donor age, sex, ethnicity and CMV serostatus were compiled together with the repertoire data. A later genetic analysis took genome-wide SNP genotypes for about 55% of the roughly 700 donors and used that subset as a discovery cohort. All discovery cohort repertoires had been generated on a single sequencing platform. HLA typing included class I and class II loci at four-digit resolution. The number of donors typed differed by locus, with about 629-640 for A, B, C, DRB1 and DQB1, more than 500 for DQA1, over 600 for DPA1, and some 440 for DPB1. Because of strong linkage in the cohort, a handful of DR-DQ haplotypes were treated as single units for association and clustering. On average, roughly 200,000 unique TCR beta nucleotide sequences were sequenced per donor among some 430 genotyped donors of the cohort, with roughly a sixth of those sequences being non-productive. Paper-wide results and their limitations: Across donors, most TCR sequences were observed very rarely, whereas some public TCRs were present in many individuals. A later analysis found that most CMV-associated TCR beta chains appeared HLA-restricted, with HLA associations seemingly driven largely by CMV exposure. Strong co-occurrence of HLA alleles, especially DR and DQ, made assigning TCR associations to individual alleles difficult. A further reported finding was that TCR beta sequences accurately predicted the HLA-A and HLA-B alleles for most subjects in the first cohort. Roughly 15 rarely observed V segments, including chromosome 9 orphons, were excluded from the earlier analysis of about 610 of the donors because counts were too low. In both the original and validation cohorts, the classifier was reported to diagnose cytomegalovirus status with high specificity and sensitivity. In a later analysis, TCR association rates were found to vary across HLA loci, with the most associated TCRs seen for DRB1 alleles and the fewest for HLA-C alleles. At a false discovery rate of 0.05, a later analysis linked about 16,000 TCR beta sequences to specific HLA alleles. Because HLA typing was unavailable for some donors at each locus, only the typed subset was used in association tests. A later analysis found that HLA-associated TCR beta chains were more clonally expanded and had lower generation probabilities than equally common non-associated chains. In this cohort, only TCR beta chains were sequenced, and detectable features were limited by the absence of alpha or paired-chain data. A later analysis reported that several top co-occurrence clusters appeared linked to parvovirus B19, influenza, CMV and Epstein-Barr virus. A later genetic analysis reported fewer N-insertions in productive TCRs among donors in an Asian-associated ancestry cluster than the approximately 700-donor mean. A cluster of highly shared sequence variants was judged likely to be a technical artifact of the sequencing pipeline. For the cohort, immune exposure information was limited to CMV serostatus. V-gene and J-gene trimming of TCR beta chains was associated with a missense DCLRE1C variant in a later genetic analysis, and the association was replicated in an independent cohort. In an earlier analysis of around 600 of the donors, most TCR beta V segments were observed in productive rearrangements about 87% or about 30% of the time, broadly matching IMGT annotations. The study gave a list of some 150 TCR beta chains associated with cytomegalovirus. The presence/absence analyses assumed that sequencing depth was roughly uniform across donors, and that assumption may not be true. The authors suggested that the approach could potentially be extended to other disease states and immunological phenotypes. A few of the identified cytomegalovirus-associated TCR beta chains were confirmed in vitro to be specific for cytomegalovirus antigens. The 87-base-pair reads could not distinguish some IMGT-functional V segments, including TRBV6-2 and TRBV6-3, so those segments were excluded. Linkage disequilibrium might explain the correlated functional status among segregating V segments, but an unknown experimental factor could not be excluded.

In total, just over 650 healthy bone marrow donors made up the cohort. At the time of sampling, all cohort members were nominally healthy, though unrecorded immune exposures were likely present. The donor tested CMV seronegative, placing the donor among the 350 to 400 seronegative members of the cohort. Each donor provided a peripheral blood sample, and peripheral blood mononuclear cells were used for TCR beta sequencing. The Qiagen DNeasy Blood Extraction Kit was used to extract genomic DNA from the blood cell samples. V lost 4 bases and J lost 11 bases; the stretch between them is 19 bases long. According to the germline V gene, CDR1 reads LGHNT and CDR2 reads FRNRAP. The CDR3 numbers 14 residues from cysteine through phenylalanine. CDR3 DNA is the only sequence kept; it has 42 bases, read in frame from the first base. Receptor amplification or capture employed the immunoSEQ multiplex PCR assay. For the multiplex PCR, a mixture combining 60 forward primers for TCR Vbeta segments and 13 reverse primers for TCR Jbeta segments was used. The CDR3 region of rearranged TCR beta genes was amplified from genomic DNA with a multiplex PCR assay. The amplified TCR beta libraries were sequenced on the Illumina HiSeq System as 87-base-pair reads. For the original study's pipeline: A later analysis tallied about 77 million unique TCR beta chains across the 666 repertoires, and 10 million to 11 million of those chains were shared by two or more donors. To remove PCR and sequencing errors, raw reads were error-corrected and collapsed into unique sequences using a nearest-neighbor algorithm that merged closely related sequences. V, D and J gene segments were assigned by aligning CDR3 sequences to IMGT reference sequences. For a sequence to be retained, a match of at least six nucleotides was required to both a V gene segment and a J gene segment. A rearrangement was called productive if the CDR3 had no stop codons and remained in frame with V and J, and every other rearrangement was called non-productive. Following IMGT convention, CDR3 was defined as the stretch from the second conserved V-encoded cysteine up to the conserved J-encoded phenylalanine. The earlier analysis of about 590 of the donors excluded sequences that lacked an unambiguous match to a single V gene segment. In an earlier analysis of a few hundred of the donors, a V segment was called functional when productive rearrangements were above 56.7%, and segregating when the standard deviation between donors exceeded 5%. To diagnose cytomegalovirus status from the catalog of TCR beta chain sequences, a statistical classification framework was built. In a later analysis, TCR nucleotide sequences were compared against IMGT/GENE-DB human TR gene sequences so that V and J genes could be assigned. Using the TCRdist pipeline, a later analysis assigned CDR3 sequences along with most-parsimonious VDJ recombination scenarios. In a later analysis, each TCR beta chain was defined by its CDR3 amino acid sequence together with its V-gene family, and reads lacking a unique V-gene family were excluded. To address suspected cross-contamination and a sequencing artifact, a later analysis removed several hundred highly shared, low-generation-probability nucleotide sequences. In a later analysis, a clonal expansion index was calculated for each public chain from normalized within-repertoire ranks of inferred template counts. In a later analysis, generation probabilities were computed with a VDJ recombination model fitted to out-of-frame rearrangements, and the resulting probabilities were checked against IGoR. Hypergeometric tests were used in a later analysis to score TCR-TCR, TCR-HLA and TCR-CMV co-occurrence, with a repertoire-size bias correction applied to the TCR pairs. False discovery rates were estimated in a later analysis by permuting HLA or CMV assignments 20 times. A later analysis grouped co-occurring TCRs with DBSCAN, adding TCRdist sequence similarity when clustering within HLA-allele-positive subsets. Repertoires with fewer than 30,000 or more than 120,000 public chains, plus five repertoires with anomalous nucleotide sharing, were excluded from co-occurrence clustering. The table comes from immuneACCESS by way of TCRdb, which keeps in-frame sequences with V and J called. Part of the clones is missing from these tables; in studies checked, under half for an unresolved V gene and the rest for unknown reasons. V and J calls and clone size come straight from that table; D and trimming were deduced from the DNA. The sample profile shows roughly 140,000 clones; approximately 80% of them were found once. Together, the top ten hold over 2.5% of the sample.

For this clone: The antigen it recognizes is unknown. No clone much larger than this one lies a single base away; base qualities are absent.

The chain couples TRBV12-5 to TRBJ2-3; the D gene is perhaps TRBD2, from 5 matching bases. The clonotype originates from a male donor in good health and CMV-seronegative. Specimen: PBMCs. The CDR3 in this case is CASGSSRYSSVQYF. The nucleotide sequence reads TGTGCTAGTGGTTCTAGCCGTTACTCCAGTGTGCAGTATTTT.